This section outlines one TCR beta chain sequence together with its context. How the authors handled the data: Nucleated cell counts were estimated from reference gene primer amplification. Using immunoSEQ multiplex PCR, the repertoire was profiled, and TCRdb retains in-frame clones only, with some absent. V and J calls and clone size are as listed in that table; D and trimming were resolved from the DNA. The sample carries fewer than 75,000 clones, 75% to 85% recorded once. These data come from a study of blood T cell repertoires in COVID-19. Background on the study: Acute and convalescent COVID-19 samples came from the United States, Italy and Spain. The cDNA or gDNA used as material had been derived from T cells, B-cell-depleted T cells, or PBMCs.

CDR3 length: 15 residues. V was clipped by 1 base and J by 10 bases; unmatched bases: 6. The germline V gene encodes CDR1 LNHDA and CDR2 SQIVND (reference sequence). The genes are TRBV19 and TRBJ1-6, with 8 nucleotides matching TRBD1. The sample was peripheral blood. The clonotype was recovered from a woman aged 55 to 70 with acute or convalescent COVID-19. Here the CDR3 DNA reads TGTGCCAGTAGTATAGTCTGGACAGGGAACTCACCCCTCCACTTT. Amino acids: CASSIVWTGNSPLHF.